This TCR beta chain was recorded in a study of shared clonotypes between healthy human individuals. The study, taken as a whole, reports: When naive CD4 clonotypes were compared across several donors, approximately 4.9% were shared.

As for this clone: Its antigen is as yet unknown.

All the donors were Caucasian adults who lived in Nashville, Tennessee. TCRdb's copy holds only in-frame clones and misses some; the assay was immunoSEQ multiplex PCR. Among hundreds of thousands of clones listed, about 73% were seen once. Looked up from germline, CDR1 is SGHTA and CDR2 is FQGNSA. CDR3 length equals 14 residues. The V end was cut by 5 bases, the J end by 10 bases, with 17 bases between. The chain carries TRBV7-2 and TRBJ1-4, with no clear D. This TCR was sampled from a man aged 30-40 years in good health. The sample was memory CD4+ T cells sorted from blood. Indicated subset: CD45RA-negative fraction. The CDR3 region is CASSTERRLGKLFF. The CDR3 nucleotides are TGTGCCAGCAGCACCGAACGACGACTCGGAAAACTGTTTTTT. The full variable domain, completed using reference TRBV7-2 and TRBJ1-4, is GAGVSQSPSNKVTEKGKDVELRCDPISGHTALYWYRQSLGQGLEFLIYFQGNSAPDKSGLPSDRFSAERTGGSVSTLTIQRTQQEDSAVYLCASSTERRLGKLFFGSGTQLSVL.